The 2 T cell receptor beta chains presented below share a single source sample, sequenced in a study of response to subunit inactivated influenza vaccine listed by TCRdb under 2018. The library was obtained by RT-PCR. Instrument on record: Illumina HiSeq 2500. The public reads were reanalyzed by TCRdb: fastp trimming at Q25, MiXCR alignment, in-frame beta chains only. A single entry per CDR3 protein holds the most common genes and DNA from its merged rows. Across this sample there are hundreds of thousands of distinct CDR3 sequences, with less than 25% seen only once. The top ten hold around 9.6% of the sample. Sequencing was performed on PBMCs from blood, taken 21 months after vaccination. Receptor source: a man between 50 and 75 years old who received an inactivated influenza vaccine. Donor details come from another sample of the same person, matched by shared clones.

This clonotype was seen more than once but under ten times. CDR3 protein: CASSQESSEAFF. As DNA, the CDR3 is TGTGCCAGCAGCCAAGAGTCGAGTGAAGCTTTCTTT. This chain uses TRBV3-1 with TRBJ1-1, with D unresolved. Trimming cost V 0 bases and J 7 bases, with 6 bases left between them. The CDR3 runs 12 residues. Per germline, CDR1 LGHDT and CDR2 YNNKEL (reference sequence).

The chain joins TRBV4-3 to TRBJ1-2; D ambiguous. The CDR3 extends over 16 amino acids. Germline CDR1 is LGHNA and CDR2 is YSLEER. V dropped 0 bases and J dropped 3 bases, with 14 bases sitting between them. CDR3 coding DNA: TGCGCCAGCAGCCAAGATCTGGCGTCCAATTACTATGGCTACACCTTC. This sequence encodes CASSQDLASNYYGYTF.